This T cell receptor beta chain was recorded in a study of T cell responses to AZD1222 COVID-19 vaccine. General observations from the study: Spike-specific TCR breadth and depth rose after two AZD1222 doses.

Profiled with immunoSEQ multiplex PCR; TCRdb holds only in-frame clones, not every one. The sample has roughly 80,000 clones; approximately 87% are singletons. With respect to this clone: Its target is not known.

The clonotype comes from an adult in good health. The sample was peripheral blood, taken on day 0 of MenACWY control vaccination.

The chain's CDR3 is CARSSQDRFRSGANVLTF. The CDR3 nucleotides read TGTGCCAGAAGCTCTCAAGACAGGTTCCGCTCTGGGGCCAACGTCCTGACTTTC. The V gene is TRBV5-3, the J gene TRBJ2-6; D is possibly TRBD1 (6 bases). TRBV5-3 is reported as an ORF; its role is uncertain. Trimming shortened V by 3 bases and J by 0 bases, and 16 bases separated the two germline ends. The CDR3 runs to 18 residues.